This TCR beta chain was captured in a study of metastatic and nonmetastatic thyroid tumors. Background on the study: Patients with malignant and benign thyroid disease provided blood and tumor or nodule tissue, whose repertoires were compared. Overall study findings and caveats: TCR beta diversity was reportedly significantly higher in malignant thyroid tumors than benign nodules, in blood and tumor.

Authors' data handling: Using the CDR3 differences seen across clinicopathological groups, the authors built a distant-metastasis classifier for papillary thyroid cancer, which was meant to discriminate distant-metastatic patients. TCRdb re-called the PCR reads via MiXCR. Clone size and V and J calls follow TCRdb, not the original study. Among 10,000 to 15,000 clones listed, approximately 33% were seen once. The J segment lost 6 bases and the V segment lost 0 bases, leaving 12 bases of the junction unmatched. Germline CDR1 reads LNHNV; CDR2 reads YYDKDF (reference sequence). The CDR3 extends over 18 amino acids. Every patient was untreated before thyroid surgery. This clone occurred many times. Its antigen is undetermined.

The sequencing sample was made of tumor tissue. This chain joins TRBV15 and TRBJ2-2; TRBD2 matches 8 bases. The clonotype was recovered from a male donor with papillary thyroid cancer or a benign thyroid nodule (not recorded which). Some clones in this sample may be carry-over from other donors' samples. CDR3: CATSRDVLAGPGPGELFF. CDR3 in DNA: TGTGCCACCAGCAGAGATGTTTTAGCGGGACCCGGCCCCGGGGAGCTGTTTTTT.